This TCR beta chain emerged from a study of blood T cell repertoires in COVID-19. The CDR3 is made up of 12 amino acids. Clones were read by immunoSEQ multiplex PCR, and TCRdb kept only the in-frame ones, dropping some. Counted here are fewer than 300,000 clones, more than 75% occurring once; the ten biggest clones make up approximately 9.8%. The origin of this receptor is a man aged 40-50 years who had recovered from COVID-19. Sequenced input: peripheral blood. The chain recombines TRBV21-1 with TRBJ2-7; the D call TRBD2 from the table was never checked on the DNA. TRBV21-1 is termed a pseudogene. The CDR3 DNA reads as TGTGCCAGCACCGGGGACTCCTACGAGCAGTACTTC. It is translated as CASTGDSYEQYF.